The present TCR beta chain was sequenced within a study of tumour-infiltrating T cells in Burkitt lymphoma. Turning to the study itself: This cohort included all epidemiological subtypes of Burkitt lymphoma. Productive clonality predicted overall and progression-free survival. Broader study findings: Several public clonotypes recurred in numerous Burkitt lymphoma patients.

In regard to this clone: Its antigen is as yet unknown.

TCRdb's table, derived via immunoSEQ multiplex PCR, lists solely in-frame clones and lacks some. The table includes about 50,000 clones, less than 35% detected once. The sample taken for sequencing was tumor tissue. This receptor was taken from a human donor with Burkitt lymphoma.

DNA of the CDR3: TGTGCCAGCAGCCCCCAGGACAGAGACTACGAGCAGTACTTC. It is translated as CASSPQDRDYEQYF. The chain carries TRBV4-2 and TRBJ2-7; D possibly corresponds to TRBD1 (6 bases). The CDR3 has 14 amino acids. Germline V gene lookup returns CDR1 LGHNA and CDR2 YNFKEQ. V was clipped by 4 bases and J by 3 bases, with 13 bases between them.